A selection of T cell receptor beta chains follows, all from one sample in a study of blood T cell repertoires in COVID-19. TCRdb keeps only in-frame clones here, not all; method: immunoSEQ multiplex PCR. The data contain 70,000 or so clones, 65% to 85% of them seen just once; the ten biggest clones take up 10% to 15%. Sequencing input: peripheral blood. All receptors derive from a man aged 45-65 years with COVID-19, enrolled during active disease. Both conserved end residues are part of each CDR3. D genes are given only for firm matches. Rows give clone size only sometimes, using once, few, many, or a class for an expanded clone.

D	V	J	size	DNA	CDR3
TRBD2	TRBV9	TRBJ2-1	.	TGTGCCAGCAGCGTAGTAGCGGGAGGGGCCAATGAGCAGTTCTTC	CASSVVAGGANEQFF
.	TRBV13	TRBJ2-7	.	TGTGCCAGCAGCCAAGCCGAAGCCTCCTACGAGCAGTACTTC	CASSQAEASYEQYF
TRBD2	TRBV20-1	TRBJ2-3	.	TGCAGTGCTAGTCCACTAGCGAGCACAGATACGCAGTATTTT	CSASPLASTDTQYF
.	TRBV28	TRBJ1-2	.	TGTGCCAGCAGTCCAGAGGGGGTTGGCTACACCTTC	CASSPEGVGYTF
.	TRBV18	TRBJ2-3	.	TGTGCCAGCTCAGAGGACTGGCAAAGCACAGATACGCAGTATTTT	CASSEDWQSTDTQYF
TRBD1	TRBV11-3	TRBJ2-2	.	TGTGCCAGCAGTAAATACGGGACAGAGGACACCGGGGAGCTGTTTTTT	CASSKYGTEDTGELFF
.	TRBV30	TRBJ1-6	.	TGTGCCTGGAGTACAGAAGAGAATTCACCCCTCCACTTT	CAWSTEENSPLHF
.	TRBV27	TRBJ1-1	.	TGTGCCAGCAGGGGAGGGTCCGGCACTGAAGCTTTTTTT	CASRGGSGTEAFF
TRBD1	TRBV19	TRBJ2-2	.	TGTGCCAGTAGTAGACAACCGGGACAGGGTTTTTCCGGGGAGCTGTTTTTT	CASSRQPGQGFSGELFF
TRBD1	TRBV28	TRBJ1-5	once	TGTGCCACCAGACAGGGGGGGGGCAATCAGCCCCAGCATTTT	CATRQGGGNQPQHF
TRBD1	TRBV5-1	TRBJ2-7	.	TGCGCCAGCAGCAGCGAAAGGGACAGCCCCTACGAGCAGTACTTC	CASSSERDSPYEQYF
.	TRBV5-6	TRBJ2-5	once	TGTGCCAGCAGCCCTACTGGGCAGGGACTGGGGGAGACCCAGTACTTC	CASSPTGQGLGETQYF
.	TRBV9	TRBJ2-2	.	TGTGCCAGCAGCGTCCCGTCCCGGACTGTGAACACCGGGGAGCTGTTTTTT	CASSVPSRTVNTGELFF
.	TRBV11-2	TRBJ2-4	.	TGTGCCAGCAGCTTAGTAAGAGCGGAACAAGTGGTTCAGTACTTC	CASSLVRAEQVVQYF
.	TRBV13	TRBJ2-7	.	TGTGCCAGCAGCTTTTCGGTAGCGGCACTATCCTACGAGCAGTACTTC	CASSFSVAALSYEQYF
TRBD1	TRBV29-1	TRBJ2-2	.	TGCAGCGTTGAAGAGACAGGGGGCCCCGGGGAGCTGTTTTTT	CSVEETGGPGELFF
TRBD2	TRBV19	TRBJ2-1	.	TGTGCCAGTAGTGCGGTAGCGGGAGGGAAATTTGAGCAGTTCTTC	CASSAVAGGKFEQFF
.	TRBV28	TRBJ2-1	.	TGTGCCAGCAGTTTACGGACAGCTGACAATGAGCAGTTCTTC	CASSLRTADNEQFF
TRBD1	TRBV30	TRBJ1-6	few	TGTGCCTGGAGGGGGACAGGGGATTCACCCCTCCACTTT	CAWRGTGDSPLHF
.	TRBV28	TRBJ1-2	.	TGTGCCAGCAGTTTACTGGGACTTGGCTACACCTTC	CASSLLGLGYTF
.	TRBV3-1/TRBV3-2	TRBJ2-2	.	TGTGCCAGCAGACGGTCGGGAGCGGCGAACACCGGGGAGCTGTTTTTT	CASRRSGAANTGELFF
TRBD2	TRBV5-1	TRBJ2-5	.	TGCGCCAGCAGCTTGGTGCCCCCTTTAGCGGGAGGGCAACAGACCCAGTACTTC	CASSLVPPLAGGQQTQYF
.	TRBV29-1	TRBJ2-1	.	TGCAGCGTTAACTTCTACAATGAGCAGTTCTTC	CSVNFYNEQFF
TRBD1	TRBV30	TRBJ2-5	.	TGTGCCTGGAGTGCCCGGGACAGGGGGCAACAGACCCAGTACTTC	CAWSARDRGQQTQYF
.	TRBV4-2	TRBJ2-1	few	TGTGCCAGCAGCCTTTCCGGGAGCTACAATGAGCAGTTCTTC	CASSLSGSYNEQFF
.	TRBV9	TRBJ1-3	.	TGTGCCAGCAGTCTCAGACAGGACCTGGAAGGCACCATATATTTT	CASSLRQDLEGTIYF
TRBD1	TRBV7-2	TRBJ2-7	.	TGTGCCAGCAGCCGGGGACAGCCCTACGAGCAGTACTTC	CASSRGQPYEQYF
.	TRBV6-1	TRBJ2-1	.	TGTGCCAGCAGTGAAGGGGGGGGCTACTCCTACAATGAGCAGTTCTTC	CASSEGGGYSYNEQFF
TRBD2	TRBV7-7	TRBJ2-7	.	TGTGCTAGCAGCCCAGGACTAGCGGGAACCTACGAGCAGTACTTC	CASSPGLAGTYEQYF
TRBD1	TRBV2	TRBJ2-6	.	TGTGCCAGCGCCTACCCTGGGACAGGGTTAAAAGGGGCCAACGTCCTGACTTTC	CASAYPGTGLKGANVLTF
TRBD2	TRBV29-1	TRBJ2-7	.	TGCAGCTACCGGACTAGCGGACCCTACGAGCAGTACTTC	CSYRTSGPYEQYF
.	TRBV5-6	TRBJ1-3	.	TGTGCCAGCAGCTTAACAGTTGGAAACACCATATATTTT	CASSLTVGNTIYF